The rows below give T cell receptor beta chains drawn from one sample of a study of cytomegalovirus exposure and HLA in healthy donors. The data were produced by immunoSEQ multiplex PCR, yet TCRdb's version contains in-frame clones alone and is incomplete. The table records approximately 120,000 clones, approximately 10% of them present only once. Material: PBMCs. Receptors originate from a woman younger than 30 in good health and CMV-seropositive. Each CDR3 is given with its conserved first and last residue. Fields, in order: clone size, D gene, V gene, J gene, CDR3 protein, CDR3 DNA. The D gene is left open where the match is weak. Not every row has a clone size; where given, it reads once, few, many or a size class.

>few|.|TRBV6-5|TRBJ2-2
CASGIAANGELFF
TGTGCCAGCGGTATAGCGGCTAACGGGGAGCTGTTTTTT
>few|.|TRBV4-1|TRBJ2-3
CASSQSYLATQYF
TGCGCCAGCAGCCAATCATATCTGGCTACGCAGTATTTT
>few|.|TRBV27|TRBJ1-1
CASSQTMAAEAFF
TGTGCCAGCAGCCAAACTATGGCAGCTGAAGCTTTCTTT
>.|.|TRBV9|TRBJ2-3
CASSGGLATDTQYF
TGTGCCAGCAGCGGCGGGTTGGCGACAGATACGCAGTATTTT
>.|.|TRBV27|TRBJ2-7
CASSRDTPTYEQYF
TGTGCCAGCAGTCGGGACACTCCAACCTACGAGCAGTACTTC
>.|.|TRBV5-1|TRBJ1-2
CASSPEGGDYGYTF
TGCGCCAGCAGCCCCGAGGGAGGGGATTATGGCTACACCTTC
>few|.|TRBV4-1|TRBJ2-7
CASSQDFNSMNYEQYF
TGCGCCAGCAGCCAAGATTTCAACAGCATGAACTACGAGCAGTACTTC
>few|.|TRBV7-3|TRBJ2-2
CASSFGTSTGELFF
TGTGCCAGCAGCTTTGGGACATCCACCGGGGAGCTGTTTTTT
>.|.|TRBV4-2|TRBJ1-2
CASSQLSQDYGYTF
TGTGCCAGCAGCCAACTATCACAGGACTATGGCTACACCTTC
>.|.|TRBV4-1|TRBJ2-1
CASSQVAGSSYNEQFF
TGCGCCAGCAGCCAAGTTGCCGGGAGCTCCTACAATGAGCAGTTCTTC
>.|.|TRBV7-2|TRBJ1-5
CASSLVGGVNQPQHF
TGTGCCAGCAGCTTAGTAGGAGGGGTTAATCAGCCCCAGCATTTT
>.|TRBD1|TRBV15|TRBJ1-2
CATSRVVSGQATNYGYTF
TGTGCCACCAGCAGAGTGGTTTCAGGACAGGCTACTAACTATGGCTACACCTTC
>.|TRBD2|TRBV9|TRBJ2-7
CASSDGGEGGSYEQYF
TGTGCCAGCAGCGATGGTGGGGAGGGCGGGAGTTACGAGCAGTACTTC
>.|TRBD2|TRBV13|TRBJ2-7
CASSWTSGGLYEQYF
TGTGCCAGCAGTTGGACTAGCGGGGGACTCTACGAGCAGTACTTC
>.|TRBD1|TRBV2|TRBJ2-2
CASSPGGRNTGELFF
TGTGCCAGCAGCCCAGGGGGTCGGAACACCGGGGAGCTGTTTTTT
>few|.|TRBV7-9|TRBJ2-1
CASSLAGGEQFF
TGTGCCAGCAGCTTAGCGGGGGGTGAGCAGTTCTTC
>few|.|TRBV28|TRBJ2-6
CASSLRGSPGANVLTF
TGTGCCAGCAGTTTAAGAGGCAGCCCTGGGGCCAACGTCCTGACTTTC
>few|.|TRBV4-2|TRBJ2-1
CASSQKGDGNEQFF
TGTGCCAGCAGCCAAAAGGGGGACGGGAATGAGCAGTTCTTC
>.|TRBD1|TRBV18|TRBJ1-1
CASSSGQGGTEAFF
TGTGCCAGCTCATCTGGACAGGGAGGCACTGAAGCTTTCTTT
>few|TRBD1|TRBV28|TRBJ2-7
CASSLIDRGTYEQYF
TGTGCCAGCAGTTTAATCGACAGGGGAACCTACGAGCAGTACTTC
>.|.|TRBV10-1|TRBJ2-7
CASSEALEIPPSYEQYF
TGCGCCAGCAGTGAAGCCCTGGAGATACCTCCCTCCTACGAGCAGTACTTC
>.|.|TRBV6-6|TRBJ1-2
CASSYDRGYGYTF
TGTGCCAGCAGTTACGACCGAGGGTATGGCTACACCTTC
>.|.|TRBV28|TRBJ2-1
CASSPDNEQFF
TGTGCCAGCAGCCCAGACAATGAGCAGTTCTTC
>few|TRBD1|TRBV2|TRBJ2-2
CASEGAEGTGELFF
TGTGCCAGCGAGGGGGCCGAGGGCACCGGGGAGCTGTTTTTT
>.|TRBD1|TRBV7-9|TRBJ2-1
CASTQSGTGLLIEQFF
TGTGCCAGCACCCAATCCGGGACAGGGTTACTTATTGAGCAGTTCTTC
>.|.|TRBV18|TRBJ2-1
CASSILATNEQFF
TGTGCCAGCTCAATTCTAGCGACTAATGAGCAGTTCTTC
>.|.|TRBV30|TRBJ2-2
CAWSVSLGTGELFF
TGTGCCTGGAGTGTATCTCTAGGCACCGGGGAGCTGTTTTTT
>few|TRBD1|TRBV5-1|TRBJ1-5
CASSLAGTGNQPQHF
TGCGCCAGCAGCTTGGCCGGGACAGGCAATCAGCCCCAGCATTTT
>.|TRBD2|TRBV2|TRBJ2-1
CASSRMGLAGDEQFF
TGTGCCAGCAGTCGGATGGGACTAGCGGGAGATGAGCAGTTCTTC
>.|TRBD1|TRBV6-6|TRBJ2-7
CASSIRTGVYEQYF
TGTGCCAGCAGCATACGGACAGGTGTGTACGAGCAGTACTTC
>.|.|TRBV12-1|TRBJ2-1
CASRPSGTILYSSYNEQFF
TGTGCCAGCCGTCCTAGCGGGACCATCCTATACAGCTCCTACAATGAGCAGTTCTTC
>few|.|TRBV5-1|TRBJ2-7
CASKAGSGTYEQYF
TGCGCCAGCAAGGCAGGGTCAGGCACCTACGAGCAGTACTTC
>few|TRBD1|TRBV28|TRBJ1-2
CASSSYRGDGYTF
TGTGCCAGCAGTTCATACAGGGGCGATGGCTACACCTTC
>few|TRBD1|TRBV19|TRBJ2-7
CASRPTGGFGFEQYF
TGTGCCAGTAGACCTACAGGGGGCTTCGGGTTCGAGCAGTACTTC
>.|.|TRBV27|TRBJ2-5
CASSPVAGKQETQYF
TGTGCCAGCAGTCCGGTGGCGGGGAAACAAGAGACCCAGTACTTC
>few|.|TRBV30|TRBJ2-2
CAWSFTSSGTGELFF
TGTGCCTGGAGCTTTACTAGCTCGGGCACCGGGGAGCTGTTTTTT
>few|.|TRBV19|TRBJ2-7
CASSIGSRRVYEQYF
TGTGCCAGTAGTATAGGATCGCGGAGGGTCTACGAGCAGTACTTC
>.|TRBD1|TRBV18|TRBJ2-7
CASSLDRGGFLYF
TGTGCCAGCTCGCTGGACAGGGGGGGCTTTCTGTACTTC
>few|TRBD2|TRBV5-5|TRBJ2-1
CASSLAEVTSASNEQFF
TGTGCCAGCAGCTTGGCCGAGGTGACTAGCGCTAGCAATGAGCAGTTCTTC
>few|.|TRBV18|TRBJ2-7
CASSPGNSGEQYF
TGTGCCAGCTCACCAGGAAACTCAGGAGAGCAGTACTTC
>few|.|TRBV28|TRBJ2-2
CASSADTDTGELFF
TGTGCCAGCAGTGCCGACACCGACACCGGGGAGCTGTTTTTT
>few|TRBD1|TRBV2|TRBJ1-2
CASRRQGTLSGYTF
TGTGCCAGCAGAAGACAGGGGACTCTCTCTGGCTACACCTTC
>.|.|TRBV13|TRBJ2-7
CASSVTGTLGEQYF
TGTGCCAGCAGCGTTACCGGGACATTAGGGGAGCAGTACTTC
>.|TRBD1|TRBV7-9|TRBJ1-2
CASSLATGVGYTF
TGTGCCAGCAGCTTAGCGACAGGGGTTGGCTACACCTTC
>.|.|TRBV29-1|TRBJ2-7
CSVARTLSYEQYF
TGCAGCGTTGCACGGACACTTTCCTACGAGCAGTACTTC
>.|.|TRBV7-3|TRBJ1-2
CASSPGGGVGQDYGYTF
TGTGCCAGCAGCCCTGGCGGCGGGGTCGGGCAGGACTATGGCTACACCTTC
>few|.|TRBV14|TRBJ1-3
CASSQYVTGNTIYF
TGTGCCAGCAGCCAGTATGTAACTGGAAACACCATATATTTT
>.|.|TRBV7-9|TRBJ2-1
CASSSETGEQFF
TGTGCCAGCAGCTCCGAAACGGGTGAGCAGTTCTTC
>few|TRBD1|TRBV7-6|TRBJ1-1
CASSLGDSYTEAFF
TGTGCCAGCAGCTTAGGGGACAGTTACACTGAAGCTTTCTTT
>.|TRBD2|TRBV7-9|TRBJ2-2
CASSPVGTSGRRHTGELFF
TGTGCCAGCAGCCCGGTCGGGACTAGCGGGAGGAGACACACCGGGGAGCTGTTTTTT
>few|TRBD2|TRBV7-2|TRBJ2-3
CASSLGLAGTDTQYF
TGTGCCAGCAGCCTCGGACTAGCGGGCACAGATACGCAGTATTTT
>few|.|TRBV6-1|TRBJ1-5
CASSERPLRKDQPQHF
TGTGCCAGCAGTGAACGCCCTCTGCGAAAAGATCAGCCCCAGCATTTT
>.|TRBD1|TRBV5-1|TRBJ2-1
CASSPGGSYNEQFF
TGCGCCAGCAGCCCAGGGGGATCCTACAATGAGCAGTTCTTC
>.|.|TRBV2|TRBJ2-3
CASRRARTDTQYF
TGTGCCAGCAGGAGGGCCCGCACAGATACGCAGTATTTT
>few|.|TRBV10-1|TRBJ2-1
CASSEPGLQQFF
TGCGCCAGCAGTGAGCCCGGGTTGCAACAGTTCTTC
>few|TRBD2|TRBV10-3|TRBJ2-6
CAISDDLAASGANVLTF
TGTGCCATCAGTGATGACCTAGCGGCCTCTGGGGCCAACGTCCTGACTTTC
>.|TRBD1|TRBV18|TRBJ1-1
CASSPGQGASTEAFF
TGTGCCAGCTCACCGGGACAGGGGGCGAGTACTGAAGCTTTCTTT